This entry lists 4 T cell receptor beta chains sequenced from one sample in a study of blood T cell repertoires in COVID-19 (dated by TCRdb to 2019 to 2021). Receptors were amplified or captured by the immunoSEQ multiplex PCR assay. TCRdb retrieved this table from immuneACCESS and kept in-frame rearrangements only. Not all clones are present; in checked studies, unresolved V genes account for under half, and no reason is known for the remainder. Recorded for this sample are roughly 140,000 clones; roughly 84% of them occurred a single time. Of the sample, around 5.4% falls within the top ten clones. The source material was PBMCs or T cells enriched from blood (not recorded which). The source of these receptors is a woman in her 50s who had been exposed to COVID-19.

This sequence joins TRBV6-5 and TRBJ1-2, with TRBD1 matching over 8 bases. This CDR3 region has 16 residues. Trimming cost V 4 bases and J 2 bases; bases outside gene matches: 9. Germline assignment: CDR1 MNHEY and CDR2 SVGAGI. CDR3 sequence: CASSSFRDRTNYGYTF. CDR3 bases: TGTGCCAGCAGTTCGTTCCGGGACAGGACCAACTATGGCTACACCTTC.

The chain has TRBV19 and TRBJ1-2; 10 positions agree with TRBD1. From germline, CDR1 is LNHDA and CDR2 SQIVND (reference sequence). The CDR3 has 14 amino acids. V gave up 4 bases and J gave up 6 bases; unmatched junction bases: 5. The CDR3 DNA reads TGTGCCAGTAGTACCCGGGACAGGGGTAATGGCTACACCTTC. Translation gives CASSTRDRGNGYTF.

This clone was counted a single time. The rearrangement links TRBV7-2 to TRBJ1-5; D might be TRBD1 (6 bases). The V and J ends lost 5 bases and 0 bases respectively, with 11 bases between them. Germline V gene lookup returns CDR1 SGHTA and CDR2 FQGNSA. The CDR3 loop spans 15 amino acids. DNA of the CDR3: TGTGCCAGCAGCATCAGGGGTTATAGCAATCAGCCCCAGCATTTT. It translates to CASSIRGYSNQPQHF.

This chain connects TRBV3-1 (or the pseudogene TRBV3-2) to TRBJ2-7; TRBD2 aligns across 8 bases. The CDR3 sequence is 17 residues long. The V and J ends lost 4 bases and 2 bases, in that order; junction bases with no gene match: 13. The germline gives CDR1 LGHDT, CDR2 YNNKEL (reference sequence). CDR3 coding DNA: TGTGCCAGCAGCCCCCCACGAGGGACTAGTGAGACCTACGAGCAGTACTTC. Translating it yields CASSPPRGTSETYEQYF.